Given below is one TCR beta chain in context. V shed 5 bases, J shed 3 bases, and the junction held 9 bases outside the gene matches. CDR1 is SEHNR, CDR2 FQNEAQ, per germline (reference sequence). This CDR3 contains 15 residues. These data originate in a study of blood T cell repertoires in COVID-19. Repertoires were generated with immunoSEQ multiplex PCR, while TCRdb's copy carries only in-frame clones and drops some. The sample comprises roughly 100,000 clones, about 75% of which are singletons, and 19% rests with the top ten. J is TRBJ1-2 and V is TRBV7-9; 7 bases are shared with TRBD1. Sequencing was performed on peripheral blood. This TCR was sampled from a woman in her seventies with acute or convalescent COVID-19. CDR3 in DNA: TGTGCCAGCAGCCCTAGGGGCCAGGGGGACTATGGCTACACCTTC. Translation: CASSPRGQGDYGYTF.